The present T cell receptor (beta chain) was sequenced within a study of resident and recirculating memory T cells in vitiligo. Assay used: immunoSEQ multiplex PCR; TCRdb lists only in-frame clones, some missing. This sample yields 60,000 to 80,000 clones, of which roughly nine tenths are seen a single time; over 4.5% belongs to the top ten. Overall study findings and caveats: Vitiligo lesions lacked a unique dominant clone, and clonality varied.

No change in lesions over the prior 6 months defined stable disease. No patient showed confetti depigmentation, a clinical sign of active disease. Germline-derived CDR1 and CDR2 are MNHEY and SVGAGI. Trimming took 6 bases from V and 10 from J, leaving 16 bases between them. This CDR3 region has 13 residues. Worth noting for this clone: Its antigen remains unidentified.

The receptor's source is a male donor with vitiligo. Sequencing was carried out using blood. J is TRBJ2-1 and V is TRBV6-5; maybe TRBD2 (5 bases). In DNA, the CDR3 is TGTGCCAGCAGGGCTGGTGACTACCTGGAGCAGTTCTTC. This translates into CASRAGDYLEQFF.